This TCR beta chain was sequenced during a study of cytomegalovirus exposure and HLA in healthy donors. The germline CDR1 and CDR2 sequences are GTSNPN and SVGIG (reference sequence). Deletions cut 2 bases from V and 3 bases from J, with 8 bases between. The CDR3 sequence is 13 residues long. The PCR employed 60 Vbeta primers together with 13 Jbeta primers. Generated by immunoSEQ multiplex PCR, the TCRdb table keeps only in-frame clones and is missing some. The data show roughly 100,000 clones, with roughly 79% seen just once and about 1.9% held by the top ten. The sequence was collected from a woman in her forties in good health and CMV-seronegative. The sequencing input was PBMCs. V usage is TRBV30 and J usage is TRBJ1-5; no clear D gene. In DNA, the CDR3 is TGTGCCTGGAGTCCACAAGACAATCAGCCCCAGCATTTT. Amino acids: CAWSPQDNQPQHF.